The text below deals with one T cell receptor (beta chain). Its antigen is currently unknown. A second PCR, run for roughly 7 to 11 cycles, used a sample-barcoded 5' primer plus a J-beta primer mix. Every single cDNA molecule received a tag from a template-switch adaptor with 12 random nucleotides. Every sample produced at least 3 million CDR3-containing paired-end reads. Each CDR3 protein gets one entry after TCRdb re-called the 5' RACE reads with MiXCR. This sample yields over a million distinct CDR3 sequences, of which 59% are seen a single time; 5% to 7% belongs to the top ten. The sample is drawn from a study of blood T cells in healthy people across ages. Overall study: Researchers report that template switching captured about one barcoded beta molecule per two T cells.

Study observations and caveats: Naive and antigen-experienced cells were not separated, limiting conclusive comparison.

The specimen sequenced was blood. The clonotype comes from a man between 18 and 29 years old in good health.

The chain's CDR3 is CSARDGVAAHNEQFF. CDR3 sequence (DNA): TGCAGTGCTAGAGATGGAGTAGCTGCTCACAATGAGCAGTTCTTC. The genes are TRBV20-1 and TRBJ2-1; D call uncertain. V gave up 0 bases and J gave up 5 bases, with 14 bases separating them. The germline V gene has CDR1 DFQATT and CDR2 SNEGSKA (reference sequence). The CDR3 is 15 residues long.